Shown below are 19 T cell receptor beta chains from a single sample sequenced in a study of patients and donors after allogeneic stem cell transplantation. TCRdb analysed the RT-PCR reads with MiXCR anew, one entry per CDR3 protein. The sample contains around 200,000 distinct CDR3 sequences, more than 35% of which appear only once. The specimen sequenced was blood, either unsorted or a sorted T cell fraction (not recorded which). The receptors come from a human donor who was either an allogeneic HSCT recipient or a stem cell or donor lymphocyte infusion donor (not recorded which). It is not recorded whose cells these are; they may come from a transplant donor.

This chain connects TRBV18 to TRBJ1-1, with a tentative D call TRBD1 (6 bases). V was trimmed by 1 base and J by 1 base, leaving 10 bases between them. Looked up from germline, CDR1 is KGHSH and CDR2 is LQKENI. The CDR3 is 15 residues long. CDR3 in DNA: TGTGCCAGCTCACCACAGGGACAAACGAACACTGAAGCTTTCTTT. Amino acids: CASSPQGQTNTEAFF.

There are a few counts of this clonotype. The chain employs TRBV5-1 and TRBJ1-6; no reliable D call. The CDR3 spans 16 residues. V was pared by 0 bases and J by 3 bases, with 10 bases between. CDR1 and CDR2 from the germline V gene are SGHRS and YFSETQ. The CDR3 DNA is TGCGCCAGCAGCTTGGGGCTAAGTGGCTATAATTCACCCCTCCACTTT. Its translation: CASSLGLSGYNSPLHF.

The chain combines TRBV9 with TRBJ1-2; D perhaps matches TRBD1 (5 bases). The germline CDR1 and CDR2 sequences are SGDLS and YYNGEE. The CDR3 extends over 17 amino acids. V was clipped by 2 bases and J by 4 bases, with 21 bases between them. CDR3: CASSVGDGIRFSYGYTF. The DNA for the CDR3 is TGTGCCAGCAGCGTTGGGGACGGAATTAGGTTTAGCTATGGCTACACCTTC.

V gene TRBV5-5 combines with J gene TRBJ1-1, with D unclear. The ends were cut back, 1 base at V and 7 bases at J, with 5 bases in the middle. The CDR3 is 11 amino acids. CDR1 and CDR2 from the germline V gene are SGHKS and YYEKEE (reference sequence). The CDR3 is CASSLSHEAFF. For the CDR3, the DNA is TGTGCCAGCAGCTTGAGTCATGAAGCTTTCTTT.

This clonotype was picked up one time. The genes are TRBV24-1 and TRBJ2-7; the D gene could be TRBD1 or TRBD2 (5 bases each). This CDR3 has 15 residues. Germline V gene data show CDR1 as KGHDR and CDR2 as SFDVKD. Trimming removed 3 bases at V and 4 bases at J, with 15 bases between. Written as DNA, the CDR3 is TGTGCCACCAGTGATCCTTCGGCCGGGGCTTACGAGCAGTACTTC. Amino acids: CATSDPSAGAYEQYF.

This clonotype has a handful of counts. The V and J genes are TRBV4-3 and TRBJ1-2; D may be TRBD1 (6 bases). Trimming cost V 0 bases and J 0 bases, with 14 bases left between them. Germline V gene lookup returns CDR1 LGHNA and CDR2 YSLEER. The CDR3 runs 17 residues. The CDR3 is CASSQDTGQTTNYGYTF. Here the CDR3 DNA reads TGCGCCAGCAGCCAAGATACGGGACAAACTACTAACTATGGCTACACCTTC.

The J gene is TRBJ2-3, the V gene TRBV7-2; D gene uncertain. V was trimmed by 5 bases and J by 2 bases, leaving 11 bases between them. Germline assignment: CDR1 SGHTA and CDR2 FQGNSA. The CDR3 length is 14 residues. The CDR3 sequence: CASSHRSHTDTQYF. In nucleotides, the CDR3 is TGTGCCAGCAGCCATCGGTCCCACACAGATACGCAGTATTTT.

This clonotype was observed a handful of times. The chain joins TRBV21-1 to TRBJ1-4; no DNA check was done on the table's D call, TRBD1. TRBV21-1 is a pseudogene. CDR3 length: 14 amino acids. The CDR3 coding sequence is TGTGCCAGCACGGGCGTCGGTACTAATGAAAAACTGTTTTTT. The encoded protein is CASTGVGTNEKLFF.

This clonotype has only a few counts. The CDR3 region has the DNA TGTGCCAGCAGCTCAGCACTTAACTATGGCTACACCTTC. Its protein product is CASSSALNYGYTF. V is TRBV7-2 and J is TRBJ1-2; no clear D gene. This CDR3 is 13 amino acids long. Germline V CDR1 and CDR2: SGHTA, FQGNSA. The V and J ends lost 4 bases and 1 base respectively, with 7 bases between them.

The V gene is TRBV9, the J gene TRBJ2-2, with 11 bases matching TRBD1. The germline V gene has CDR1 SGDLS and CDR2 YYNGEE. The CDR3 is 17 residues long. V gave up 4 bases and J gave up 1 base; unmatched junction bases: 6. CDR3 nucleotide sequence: TGTGCCAGCAGCCGATTCGGGACAGGGGGGAACACCGGGGAGCTGTTTTTT. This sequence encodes CASSRFGTGGNTGELFF.

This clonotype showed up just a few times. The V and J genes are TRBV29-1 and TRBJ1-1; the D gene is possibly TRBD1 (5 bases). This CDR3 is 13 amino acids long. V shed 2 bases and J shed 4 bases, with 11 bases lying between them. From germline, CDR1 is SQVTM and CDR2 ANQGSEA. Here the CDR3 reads CSVEWGGVTEAFF. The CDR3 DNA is TGCAGCGTTGAATGGGGGGGAGTCACTGAAGCTTTCTTT.

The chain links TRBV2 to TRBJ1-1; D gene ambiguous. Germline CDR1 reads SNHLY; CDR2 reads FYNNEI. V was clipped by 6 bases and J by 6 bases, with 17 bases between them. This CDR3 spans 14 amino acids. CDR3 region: CASSVYGEYAEAFF. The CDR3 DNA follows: TGTGCCAGCAGCGTATACGGGGAGTATGCTGAAGCTTTCTTT.

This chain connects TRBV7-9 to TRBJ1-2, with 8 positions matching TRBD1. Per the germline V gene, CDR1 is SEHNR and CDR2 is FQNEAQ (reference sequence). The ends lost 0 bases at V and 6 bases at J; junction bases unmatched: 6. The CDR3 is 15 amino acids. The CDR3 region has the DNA TGTGCCAGCAGCTTAGCCTCAGGACAGGGTGATGGCTACACCTTC. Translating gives CASSLASGQGDGYTF.

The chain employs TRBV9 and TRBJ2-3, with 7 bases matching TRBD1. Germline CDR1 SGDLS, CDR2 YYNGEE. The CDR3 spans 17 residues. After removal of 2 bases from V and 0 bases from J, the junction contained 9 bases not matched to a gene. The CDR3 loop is CASSVARQGLSTDTQYF. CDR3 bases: TGTGCCAGCAGCGTCGCCCGACAGGGCCTTAGCACAGATACGCAGTATTTT.

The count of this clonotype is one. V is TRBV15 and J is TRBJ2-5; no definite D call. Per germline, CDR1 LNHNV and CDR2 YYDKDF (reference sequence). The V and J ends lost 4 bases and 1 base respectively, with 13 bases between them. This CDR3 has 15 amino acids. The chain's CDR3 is CATSKTPARQETQYF. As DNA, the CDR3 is TGTGCCACCAGCAAGACACCTGCACGCCAAGAGACCCAGTACTTC. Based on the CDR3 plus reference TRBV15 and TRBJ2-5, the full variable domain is DAMVIQNPRYQVTQFGKPVTLSCSQTLNHNVMYWYQQKSSQAPKLLFHYYDKDFNNEADTPDNFQSRRPNTSFCFLDIRSPGLGDTAMYLCATSKTPARQETQYFGPGTRLLVL.

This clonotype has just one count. The CDR3 spells CSARDPDSYEQYF. In nucleotides, the CDR3 is TGCAGTGCTAGAGATCCGGACTCCTACGAGCAGTACTTC. V is TRBV20-1 and J is TRBJ2-7, with D unclear. V shed 0 bases and J shed 0 bases, with 6 bases lying between them. The CDR3 spans 13 residues. Germline CDR1 and CDR2: DFQATT and SNEGSKA (reference sequence).

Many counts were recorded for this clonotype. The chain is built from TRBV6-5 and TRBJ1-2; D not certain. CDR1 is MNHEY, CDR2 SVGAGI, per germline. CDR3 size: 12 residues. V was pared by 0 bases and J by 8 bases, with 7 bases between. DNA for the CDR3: TGTGCCAGCAGTTACTCGTCTGGCGGCTACACCTTC. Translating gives CASSYSSGGYTF.

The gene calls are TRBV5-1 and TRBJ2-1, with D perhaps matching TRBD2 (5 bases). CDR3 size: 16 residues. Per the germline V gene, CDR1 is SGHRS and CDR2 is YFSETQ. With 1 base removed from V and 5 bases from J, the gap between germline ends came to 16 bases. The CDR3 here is CASSLSGGPGNNEQFF. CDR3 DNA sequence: TGCGCCAGCAGCTTGAGCGGCGGACCTGGGAACAATGAGCAGTTCTTC.

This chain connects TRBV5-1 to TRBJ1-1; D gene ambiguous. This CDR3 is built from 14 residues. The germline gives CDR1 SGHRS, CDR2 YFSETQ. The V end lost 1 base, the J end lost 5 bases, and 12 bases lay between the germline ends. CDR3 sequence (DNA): TGCGCCAGCAGCTTGTACCTCGGGGAGACTGAAGCTTTCTTT. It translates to CASSLYLGETEAFF.